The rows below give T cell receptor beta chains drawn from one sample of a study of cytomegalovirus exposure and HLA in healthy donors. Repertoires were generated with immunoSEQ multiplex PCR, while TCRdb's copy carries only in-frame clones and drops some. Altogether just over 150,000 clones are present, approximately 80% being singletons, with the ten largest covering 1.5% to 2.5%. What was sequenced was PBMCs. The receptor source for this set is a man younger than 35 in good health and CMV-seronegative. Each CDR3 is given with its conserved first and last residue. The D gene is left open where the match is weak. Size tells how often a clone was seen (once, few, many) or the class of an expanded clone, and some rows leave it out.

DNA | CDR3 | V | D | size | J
TGTGCCAGCAGCTTTAAACAACCTAATGAAAAACTGTTTTTT | CASSFKQPNEKLFF | TRBV5-6 | - | - | TRBJ1-4
TGTGCCAGTACTGGGCAGGGGCAAGCCTATGGCTACACCTTC | CASTGQGQAYGYTF | TRBV19 | - | once | TRBJ1-2
TGCAGCGTTGAAGCCGGCGGCTACGAGCAGTACTTC | CSVEAGGYEQYF | TRBV29-1 | - | - | TRBJ2-7
TGTGCCAGCAGCTTGAGGGGGTGGAACACTGAAGCTTTCTTT | CASSLRGWNTEAFF | TRBV5-4 | - | - | TRBJ1-1
TGTGCCAGCAGTTCCCTGACAGGGGGCTCCTACGAGCAGTACTTC | CASSSLTGGSYEQYF | TRBV28 | TRBD1 | - | TRBJ2-7
TGTGCCAGCAGTGGTTCCGGGACAGGAGGAAACACCATATATTTT | CASSGSGTGGNTIYF | TRBV6-1 | TRBD1 | - | TRBJ1-3
TGTGCCAGCAGTACACCGACAGGGGGGTATTTCTCTGAAGCTTTCTTT | CASSTPTGGYFSEAFF | TRBV28 | TRBD1 | - | TRBJ1-1
TGTGCCAGCAGTGAGGGACTCAACACCGGGGAGCTGTTTTTT | CASSEGLNTGELFF | TRBV6-5 | - | - | TRBJ2-2
TGTGCCAGGGTGAGGGGACTAGCGGGGGCAGGGGAGCAGTACTTC | CARVRGLAGAGEQYF | TRBV21-1 | - | - | TRBJ2-7
TGTGCCAGCAGCTTATCTGCGGACAGGGGGCGCGACGGGGAGCTGTTTTTT | CASSLSADRGRDGELFF | TRBV7-9 | TRBD1 | - | TRBJ2-2
TGTGCCAGCAGTGCGGAGGGCGGCACAGATACGCAGTATTTT | CASSAEGGTDTQYF | TRBV25-1 | - | - | TRBJ2-3
TGTGCCAGCAGTGTTCGGGAGGCAGATGAAGCTTTCTTT | CASSVREADEAFF | TRBV6-5 | - | - | TRBJ1-1
TGCGCCAGCAGCGTCGGGGGTTCGACTGAAGCTTTCTTT | CASSVGGSTEAFF | TRBV5-1 | - | - | TRBJ1-1
TGTGCCAGCATGGGACAGGGACCCTACGAGCAGTACTTC | CASMGQGPYEQYF | TRBV6-1 | TRBD1 | - | TRBJ2-7
TGTGCCAGTAGTATGGACAGGATGACGGGGGTGTCGCCCCAGCATTTT | CASSMDRMTGVSPQHF | TRBV19 | TRBD1 | - | TRBJ1-5
TGCAGCGTTGAGCCAGGGGGATGGACTGAAGCTTTCTTT | CSVEPGGWTEAFF | TRBV29-1 | TRBD1 | - | TRBJ1-1
TGTGCCAGCAGACAGGTGGCGCGGTCACCCCTCCACTTT | CASRQVARSPLHF | TRBV2 | - | - | TRBJ1-6
TGTGCTTCGTCGGAGACCCAGTACTTC | CASSETQYF | TRBV7-4 | - | - | TRBJ2-5
TGTGCCAGCAGTCCACAGGGGGGAAAAGGCTACACCTTC | CASSPQGGKGYTF | TRBV28 | TRBD1 | - | TRBJ1-2
TGTGCCAGTAGTATTCCTCGGGAGACCCAGTACTTC | CASSIPRETQYF | TRBV19 | - | - | TRBJ2-5
TGTGCCAGTAGTATCGCGACAGGCGCTGGAAACACCATATATTTT | CASSIATGAGNTIYF | TRBV19 | - | - | TRBJ1-3
TGTGCCAGCAGCTTTTACCCCGGGACAGGGGTGCGCGAGCAGTACTTC | CASSFYPGTGVREQYF | TRBV5-6 | TRBD1 | - | TRBJ2-7
TGTGCCAGCAGCGCGACTAGCGGGGGCCACAATGAGCAGTTCTTC | CASSATSGGHNEQFF | TRBV5-4 | TRBD2 | - | TRBJ2-1
TGTGCCAGCAGCTTGGTTTCTGGGGGGGGTACAGATACGCAGTATTTT | CASSLVSGGGTDTQYF | TRBV5-4 | TRBD2 | - | TRBJ2-3
TGTGCCAGCAGTGAACAGGGGATTGGGAAATTCTACGAGCAGTACTTC | CASSEQGIGKFYEQYF | TRBV6-1 | - | - | TRBJ2-7
TGTGCCAGCAGCACCGGGACAGGGGTTCAAGAGACCCAGTACTTC | CASSTGTGVQETQYF | TRBV7-9 | TRBD1 | - | TRBJ2-5
TGTGCCAGCAGTTACCAGGTCGCGGGAAACACCATATATTTT | CASSYQVAGNTIYF | TRBV6-5 | - | once | TRBJ1-3
TGTGCCAGCAGCTCCCTCGGACAGATCACTGAAGCTTTCTTT | CASSSLGQITEAFF | TRBV7-2 | - | few | TRBJ1-1
TGTGCCAGCCAAGCTGGGGAGAAAACGGCCTACGAGCAGTACTTC | CASQAGEKTAYEQYF | TRBV11-2 | - | - | TRBJ2-7
TGTTCCAGCAGCTTAAACTTCTACTCTGGGGCCAACGTCCTGACTTTC | CSSSLNFYSGANVLTF | TRBV7-9 | - | once | TRBJ2-6
TGCGCCAGCAGCTTGGACCCCTGGGGCTACTACGAGCAGTACTTC | CASSLDPWGYYEQYF | TRBV5-1 | - | - | TRBJ2-7
TGTGCTAGTGGTCCTGACCGGGGGGTGCAACTCTATAGCAATCAGCCCCAGCATTTT | CASGPDRGVQLYSNQPQHF | TRBV12-5 | - | - | TRBJ1-5
TGTGCCAGCAGTGAAGGCGGCTCCTACGAGCAGTACTTC | CASSEGGSYEQYF | TRBV25-1 | - | - | TRBJ2-7
TGCGCCAGCAGCCCGGACAGTAACCAAGAGACCCAGTACTTC | CASSPDSNQETQYF | TRBV5-1 | - | - | TRBJ2-5
TGTGCCAGCAGTGAAGCTTGGCCTTACAGCACTAGCACAGATACGCAGTATTTT | CASSEAWPYSTSTDTQYF | TRBV6-1 | - | - | TRBJ2-3
TGTGCCAGCAGTCCCCCCGGTGCGAATGAGCAGTTCTTC | CASSPPGANEQFF | TRBV28 | - | - | TRBJ2-1
TGTGCCAGTAGTATTCCGGGACAGGGGTCCCACGAGCAGTACTTC | CASSIPGQGSHEQYF | TRBV19 | TRBD1 | once | TRBJ2-7
TGTGCCAGCAGAAAACAGAGTTCTAGCAATCAGCCCCAGCATTTT | CASRKQSSSNQPQHF | TRBV27 | - | - | TRBJ1-5
TGTGCCAGCAGTCCAAGCGCGGGGGGGTCTAATGAGCAGTTCTTC | CASSPSAGGSNEQFF | TRBV27 | TRBD2 | - | TRBJ2-1
TGCGCCAGCAGGCAAGGGGATAGTACTGAAGCTTTCTTT | CASRQGDSTEAFF | TRBV5-1 | - | - | TRBJ1-1
TGCGCCAGCAGCTTGGGACGGACAGGGGTTGTTGGCTACACCTTC | CASSLGRTGVVGYTF | TRBV5-1 | TRBD1 | - | TRBJ1-2
TGTGCCAGCAGCCAAGAGACATACAATCAGCCCCAGCATTTT | CASSQETYNQPQHF | TRBV4-2 | - | - | TRBJ1-5
TGTGCCAGCAGCTTAGGCCTACAGGGTCTTCAGCCCCAGCATTTT | CASSLGLQGLQPQHF | TRBV7-2 | - | - | TRBJ1-5
TGTGCCAGCAGCTCGCGGCGGGCCCGAAACAATCAGCCCCAGCATTTT | CASSSRRARNNQPQHF | TRBV7-3 | - | - | TRBJ1-5
TGTGCCAGCAGCCCGGGGACAGGGGGGAACACTGAAGCTTTCTTT | CASSPGTGGNTEAFF | TRBV9 | TRBD1 | once | TRBJ1-1
TGTGCCAGCAGCCCTCTTGACAGGGAGGTAAGCAATCAGCCCCAGCATTTT | CASSPLDREVSNQPQHF | TRBV5-6 | TRBD1 | - | TRBJ1-5
TGTGCCAGCAGCTTAAGAGCGGGGAGCTCCTACAATGAGCAGTTCTTC | CASSLRAGSSYNEQFF | TRBV7-3 | TRBD2 | - | TRBJ2-1
TGCGCCAGCAGCTTGGCTTCCAGCGGGGTCACTGAAGCTTTCTTT | CASSLASSGVTEAFF | TRBV5-1 | - | - | TRBJ1-1
TGTGCCAGCGGACTAGCGGGAGGCAACAATGAGCAGTTCTTC | CASGLAGGNNEQFF | TRBV7-2 | TRBD2 | - | TRBJ2-1
TGTGCCAGCAGAACTTTTTTATCCTACAATGAGCAGTTCTTC | CASRTFLSYNEQFF | TRBV6-1 | - | - | TRBJ2-1
TGTGCCAGCAGTTACTCACAGGGGGCCTATGGCTACACCTTC | CASSYSQGAYGYTF | TRBV6-5 | TRBD1 | - | TRBJ1-2
TGTGCAAGTCGCTTCCCCCTAGCGGGAGTTGGCACAGATACGCAGTATTTT | CASRFPLAGVGTDTQYF | TRBV12-2 | - | - | TRBJ2-3
TGCGCCACCGCCAGGGGGTTCTACAATGAGCAGTTCTTC | CATARGFYNEQFF | TRBV4-1 | TRBD1 | - | TRBJ2-1
TGTGCCAGCAGTGAGGCAGGCAACTCCTACGAGCAGTACTTC | CASSEAGNSYEQYF | TRBV6-1 | - | - | TRBJ2-7
TGCGCCAGCAGCGCCTCCGGACAGCAGAACACTGAAGCTTTCTTT | CASSASGQQNTEAFF | TRBV5-1 | - | - | TRBJ1-1
TGTGCCAGCAGCCCCTTAGACAGGGGGAACACCGGGGAGCTGTTTTTT | CASSPLDRGNTGELFF | TRBV14 | TRBD1 | - | TRBJ2-2
TGTGCCAGCAGCTTACCCCACAGGGGACACTCCTACGAGCAGTACTTC | CASSLPHRGHSYEQYF | TRBV7-3 | TRBD1 | - | TRBJ2-7
TGTGCCAGCCGGCGACTAGCGGGAGTCGAGCAGTACTTC | CASRRLAGVEQYF | TRBV5-4 | TRBD2 | - | TRBJ2-7
TGTGCCAGTAGTATGTTTACAGGGGATCAGCCCCAGCATTTT | CASSMFTGDQPQHF | TRBV19 | TRBD1 | - | TRBJ1-5